This record concerns one T cell receptor beta chain sequence. In TCRdb, the 5' RACE reads were re-called with MiXCR into one record per CDR3 protein. Of 430,000 or so distinct CDR3 sequences in the sample, 24% were seen once. Germline loops: CDR1 SGHTA, CDR2 FQGTGA. V lost 1 base and J 9 bases, leaving 16 bases between the germline ends. The CDR3 is 15 amino acids. The data derive from a study of identical twins. The sample also formed part of further work on T cells expressing NK-cell markers.

The sequence was obtained from a woman between 18 and 30 years old in good health. The gene calls are TRBV7-3 and TRBJ2-1; D ambiguous. The source material was CD4+ T cells sorted from blood. Here the CDR3 DNA reads TGTGCCAGCAGCTTAAACCGCGCGGCAAGAGCTGAGCAGTTCTTC. Residues: CASSLNRAARAEQFF.